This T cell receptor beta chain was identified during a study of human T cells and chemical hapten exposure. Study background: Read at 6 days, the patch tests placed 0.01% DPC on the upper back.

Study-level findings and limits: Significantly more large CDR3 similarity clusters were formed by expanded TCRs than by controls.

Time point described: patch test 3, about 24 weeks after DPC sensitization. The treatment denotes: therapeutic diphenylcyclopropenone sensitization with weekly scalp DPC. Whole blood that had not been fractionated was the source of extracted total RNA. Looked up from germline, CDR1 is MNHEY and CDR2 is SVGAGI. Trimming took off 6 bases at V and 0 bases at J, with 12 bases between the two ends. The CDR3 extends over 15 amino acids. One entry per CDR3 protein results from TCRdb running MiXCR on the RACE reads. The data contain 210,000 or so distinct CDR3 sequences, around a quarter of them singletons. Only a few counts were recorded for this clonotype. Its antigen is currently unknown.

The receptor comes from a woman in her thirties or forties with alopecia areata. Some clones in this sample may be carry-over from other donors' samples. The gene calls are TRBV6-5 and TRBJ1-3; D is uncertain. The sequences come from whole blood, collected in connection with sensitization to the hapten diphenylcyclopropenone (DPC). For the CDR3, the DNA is TGTGCCAGCAGATACACCGAGTACTCTGGAAACACCATATATTTT. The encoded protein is CASRYTEYSGNTIYF.